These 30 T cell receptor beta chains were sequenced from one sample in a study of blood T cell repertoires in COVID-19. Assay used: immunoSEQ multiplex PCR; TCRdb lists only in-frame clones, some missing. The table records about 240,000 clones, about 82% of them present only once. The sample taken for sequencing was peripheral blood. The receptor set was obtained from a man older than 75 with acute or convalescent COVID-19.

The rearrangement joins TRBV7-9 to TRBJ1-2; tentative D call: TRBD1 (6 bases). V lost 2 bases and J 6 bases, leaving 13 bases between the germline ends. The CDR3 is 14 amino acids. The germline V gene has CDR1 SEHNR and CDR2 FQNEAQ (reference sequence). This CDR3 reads CASSLQGSNDGYTF. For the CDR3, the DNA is TGTGCCAGCAGCTTACAGGGGTCCAACGATGGCTACACCTTC.

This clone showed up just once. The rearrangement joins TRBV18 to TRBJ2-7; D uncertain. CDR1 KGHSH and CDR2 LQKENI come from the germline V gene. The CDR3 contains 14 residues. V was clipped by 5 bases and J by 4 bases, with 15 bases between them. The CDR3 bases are TGTGCCAGCTCAGACCGACGGAGTGGGTACGAGCAGTACTTC. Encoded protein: CASSDRRSGYEQYF.

CDR3 region: CASSRDRGMNEQYF. As DNA, the CDR3 is TGTGCCAGCAGCCGGGACAGGGGAATGAACGAGCAGTACTTC. This chain links TRBV25-1 with TRBJ2-7, with 10 bases lining up with TRBD1. Germline V gene data show CDR1 as MGHDK and CDR2 as SYGVNS. Trimming at V came to 6 bases and at J to 5 bases, leaving 7 bases not matched to a gene. This CDR3 is 14 amino acids long.

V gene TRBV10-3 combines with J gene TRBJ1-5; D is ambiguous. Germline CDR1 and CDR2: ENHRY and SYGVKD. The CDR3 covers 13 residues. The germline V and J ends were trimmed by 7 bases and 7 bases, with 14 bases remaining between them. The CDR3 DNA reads TGTGCCATCATGGGGAGTTTGGGGCAGCCCCAGCATTTT. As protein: CAIMGSLGQPQHF.

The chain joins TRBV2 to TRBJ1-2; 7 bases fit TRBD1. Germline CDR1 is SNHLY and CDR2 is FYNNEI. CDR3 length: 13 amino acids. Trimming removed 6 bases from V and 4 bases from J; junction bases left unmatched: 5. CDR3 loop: CASSPEGAYGYTF. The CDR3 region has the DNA TGTGCCAGCAGCCCTGAGGGGGCCTATGGCTACACCTTC.

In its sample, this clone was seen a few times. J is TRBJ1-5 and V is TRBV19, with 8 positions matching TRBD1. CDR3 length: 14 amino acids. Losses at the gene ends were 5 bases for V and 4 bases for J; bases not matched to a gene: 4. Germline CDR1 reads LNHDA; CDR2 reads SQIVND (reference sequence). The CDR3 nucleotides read TGTGCCAGTAGTCCCCGGGACAGGAATCAGCCCCAGCATTTT. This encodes CASSPRDRNQPQHF.

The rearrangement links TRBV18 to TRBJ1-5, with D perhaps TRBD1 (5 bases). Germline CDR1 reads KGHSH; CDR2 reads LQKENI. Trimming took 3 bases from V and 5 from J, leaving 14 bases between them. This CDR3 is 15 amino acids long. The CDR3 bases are TGTGCCAGCTCACCCGGCCAGGGTGGGCATCAGCCCCAGCATTTT. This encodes CASSPGQGGHQPQHF.

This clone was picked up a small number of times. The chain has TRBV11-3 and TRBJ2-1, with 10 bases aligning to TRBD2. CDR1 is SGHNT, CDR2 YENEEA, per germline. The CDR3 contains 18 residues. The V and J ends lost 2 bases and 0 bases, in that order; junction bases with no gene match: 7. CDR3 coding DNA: TGTGCCAGCAGCTTACGAGCGGGGGGGTTTAGCTCCTACAATGAGCAGTTCTTC. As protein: CASSLRAGGFSSYNEQFF.

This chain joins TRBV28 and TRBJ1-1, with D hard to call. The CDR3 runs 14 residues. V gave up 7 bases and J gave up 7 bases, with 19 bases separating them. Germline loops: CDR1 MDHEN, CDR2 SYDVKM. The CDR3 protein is CASINGVVQLEAFF. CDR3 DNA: TGTGCCAGCATCAACGGGGTAGTGCAGCTTGAAGCTTTCTTT.

CDR3 bases: TGTGCCAGCAGCTCGACCCGGAGCTCCTACGAGCAGTACTTC. This sequence encodes CASSSTRSSYEQYF. V usage is TRBV11-2 and J usage is TRBJ2-7; D is undetermined. CDR1 is SGHAT, CDR2 FQNNGV, per germline. V lost 4 bases and J lost 0, with 10 bases in between. The CDR3 totals 14 residues.

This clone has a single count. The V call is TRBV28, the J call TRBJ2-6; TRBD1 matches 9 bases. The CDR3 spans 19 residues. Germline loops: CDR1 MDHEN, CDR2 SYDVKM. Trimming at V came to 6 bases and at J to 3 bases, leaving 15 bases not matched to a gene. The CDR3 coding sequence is TGTGCCAGCAGCAGTTTTGGGGGGACAGGGTACGTTGGGGCCAACGTCCTGACTTTC. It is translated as CASSSFGGTGYVGANVLTF.

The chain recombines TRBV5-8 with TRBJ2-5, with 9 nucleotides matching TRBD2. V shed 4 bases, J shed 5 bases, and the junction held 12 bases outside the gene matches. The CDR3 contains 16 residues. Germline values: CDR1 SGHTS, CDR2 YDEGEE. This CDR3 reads CASSVMGTSRLETQYF. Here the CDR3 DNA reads TGTGCCAGCAGCGTGATGGGGACTAGCAGGTTGGAGACCCAGTACTTC.

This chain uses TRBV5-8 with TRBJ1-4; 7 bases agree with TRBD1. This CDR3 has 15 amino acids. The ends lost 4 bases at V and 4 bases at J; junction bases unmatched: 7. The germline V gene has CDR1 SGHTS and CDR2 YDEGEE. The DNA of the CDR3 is TGTGCCAGCAGCCCCAGGGGGACGGATAATGAAAAACTGTTTTTT. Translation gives CASSPRGTDNEKLFF.

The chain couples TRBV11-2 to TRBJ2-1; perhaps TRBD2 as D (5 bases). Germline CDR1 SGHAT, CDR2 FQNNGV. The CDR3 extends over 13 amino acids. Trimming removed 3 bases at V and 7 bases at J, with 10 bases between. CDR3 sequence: CASSFTSQNEQFF. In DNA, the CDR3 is TGTGCCAGCAGCTTTACTAGTCAGAATGAGCAGTTCTTC.

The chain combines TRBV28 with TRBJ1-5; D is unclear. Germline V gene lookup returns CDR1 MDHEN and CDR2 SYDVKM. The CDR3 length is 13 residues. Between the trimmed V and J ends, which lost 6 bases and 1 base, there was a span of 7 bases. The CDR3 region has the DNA TGTGCCAGCAGCCCCCCAAGCAATCAGCCCCAGCATTTT. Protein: CASSPPSNQPQHF.

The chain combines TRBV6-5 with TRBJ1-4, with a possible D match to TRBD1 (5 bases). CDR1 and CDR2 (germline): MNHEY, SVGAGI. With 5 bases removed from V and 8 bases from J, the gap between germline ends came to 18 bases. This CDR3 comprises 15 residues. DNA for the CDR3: TGTGCCAGCAGTCGGTCCGCCGGGGGTCTGGAAAAACTGTTTTTT. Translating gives CASSRSAGGLEKLFF.

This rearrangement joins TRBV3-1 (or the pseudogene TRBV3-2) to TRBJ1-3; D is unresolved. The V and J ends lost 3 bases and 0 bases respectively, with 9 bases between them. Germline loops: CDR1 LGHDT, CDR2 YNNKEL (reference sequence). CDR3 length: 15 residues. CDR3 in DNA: TGTGCCAGCAGCCAGGCGGGGTACTCTGGAAACACCATATATTTT. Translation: CASSQAGYSGNTIYF.

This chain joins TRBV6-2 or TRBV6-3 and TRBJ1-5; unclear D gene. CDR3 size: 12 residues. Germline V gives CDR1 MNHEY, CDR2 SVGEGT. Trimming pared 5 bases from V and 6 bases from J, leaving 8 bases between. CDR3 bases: TGTGCCAGCAGTCCCCGCGGTCAGCCCCAGCATTTT. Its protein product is CASSPRGQPQHF.

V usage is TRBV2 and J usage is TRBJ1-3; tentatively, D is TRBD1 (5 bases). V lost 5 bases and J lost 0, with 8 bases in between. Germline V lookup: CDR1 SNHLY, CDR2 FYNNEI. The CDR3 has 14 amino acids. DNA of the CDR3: TGTGCCAGCAGTCCGACAGCCTCTGGAAACACCATATATTTT. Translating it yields CASSPTASGNTIYF.

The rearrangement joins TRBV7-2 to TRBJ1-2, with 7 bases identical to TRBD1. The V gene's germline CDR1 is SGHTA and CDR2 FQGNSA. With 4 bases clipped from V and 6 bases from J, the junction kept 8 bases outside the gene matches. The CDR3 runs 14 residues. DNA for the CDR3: TGTGCCAGCAGCTCCCCGGGACAGTTCCATGGCTACACCTTC. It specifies CASSSPGQFHGYTF.

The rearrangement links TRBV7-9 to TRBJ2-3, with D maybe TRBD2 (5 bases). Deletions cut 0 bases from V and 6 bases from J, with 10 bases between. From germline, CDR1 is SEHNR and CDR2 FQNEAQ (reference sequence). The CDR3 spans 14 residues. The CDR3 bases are TGTGCCAGCAGCTTAGCACTAGGTTTGGATACGCAGTATTTT. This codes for CASSLALGLDTQYF.

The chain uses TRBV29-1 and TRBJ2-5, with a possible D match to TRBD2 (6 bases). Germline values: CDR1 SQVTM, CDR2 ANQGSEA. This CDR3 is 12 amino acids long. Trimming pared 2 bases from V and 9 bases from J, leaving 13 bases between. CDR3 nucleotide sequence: TGCAGCGTTGAATGGGGCAGACTAGCCCAGTACTTC. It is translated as CSVEWGRLAQYF.

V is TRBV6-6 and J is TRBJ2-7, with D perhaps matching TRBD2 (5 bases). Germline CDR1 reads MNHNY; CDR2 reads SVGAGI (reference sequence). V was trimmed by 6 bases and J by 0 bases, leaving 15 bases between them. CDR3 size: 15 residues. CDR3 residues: CASRSDLRGSYEQYF. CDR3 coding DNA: TGTGCCAGCAGGTCTGACCTCCGGGGCTCCTACGAGCAGTACTTC.

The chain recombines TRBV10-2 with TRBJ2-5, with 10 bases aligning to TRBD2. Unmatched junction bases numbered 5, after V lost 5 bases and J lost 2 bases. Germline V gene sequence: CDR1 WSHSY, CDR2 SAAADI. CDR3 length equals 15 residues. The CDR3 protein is CASSLAGAQQETQYF. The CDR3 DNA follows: TGCGCCAGCAGTCTAGCGGGGGCTCAACAAGAGACCCAGTACTTC.

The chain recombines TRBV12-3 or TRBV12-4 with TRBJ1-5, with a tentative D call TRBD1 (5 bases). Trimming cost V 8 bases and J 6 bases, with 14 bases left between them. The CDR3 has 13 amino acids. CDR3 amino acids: CASRQGAGQPQHF. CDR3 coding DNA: TGTGCCAGCCGCCAGGGAGCGGGTCAGCCCCAGCATTTT.

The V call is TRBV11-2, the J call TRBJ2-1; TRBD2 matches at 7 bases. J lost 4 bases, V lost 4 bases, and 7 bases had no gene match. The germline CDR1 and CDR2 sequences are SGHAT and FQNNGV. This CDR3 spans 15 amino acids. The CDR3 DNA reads TGTGCCAGCAGCTCTGGGGGGGGGAGTTACAATGAGCAGTTCTTC. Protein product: CASSSGGGSYNEQFF.

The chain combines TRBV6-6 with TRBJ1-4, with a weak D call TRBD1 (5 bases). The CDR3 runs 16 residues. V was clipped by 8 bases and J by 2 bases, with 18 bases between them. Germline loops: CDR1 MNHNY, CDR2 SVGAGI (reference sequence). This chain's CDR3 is CASGFPGGTTNEKLFF. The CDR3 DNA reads TGTGCCAGCGGATTCCCGGGGGGGACCACTAATGAAAAACTGTTTTTT.

The CDR3 here is CASMGGQPSNYGYTF. The CDR3 nucleotides read TGTGCCAGTATGGGCGGACAGCCATCAAACTATGGCTACACCTTC. The chain links TRBV19 to TRBJ1-2; D is possibly TRBD1 (6 bases). Trimming took 7 bases from V and 2 from J, leaving 17 bases between them. CDR3 length equals 15 residues. CDR1 is LNHDA, CDR2 SQIVND, per germline (reference sequence).

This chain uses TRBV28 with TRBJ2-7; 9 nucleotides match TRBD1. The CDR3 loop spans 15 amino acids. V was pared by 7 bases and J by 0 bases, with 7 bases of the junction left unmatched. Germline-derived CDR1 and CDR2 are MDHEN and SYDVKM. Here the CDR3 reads CASTRQGGYSYEQYF. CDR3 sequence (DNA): TGTGCCAGCACTAGACAGGGGGGCTACTCCTACGAGCAGTACTTC.

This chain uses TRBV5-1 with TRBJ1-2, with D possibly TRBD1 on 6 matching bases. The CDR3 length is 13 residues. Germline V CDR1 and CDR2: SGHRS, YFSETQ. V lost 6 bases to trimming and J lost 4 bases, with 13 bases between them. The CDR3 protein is CASTVGGSYGYTF. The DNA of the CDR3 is TGCGCCAGCACCGTAGGGGGATCCTATGGCTACACCTTC. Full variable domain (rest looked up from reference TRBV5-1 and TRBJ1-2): KAGVTQTPRYLIKTRGQQVTLSCSPISGHRSVSWYQQTPGQGLQFLFEYFSETQRNKGNFPGRFSGRQFSNSRSEMNVSTLELGDSALYLCASTVGGSYGYTFGSGTRLTVV.